This T cell receptor beta chain was documented in a study of cytomegalovirus exposure and HLA in healthy donors. Across the study: As released early, the data held some 80 million unique TCRs from HLA-typed donors.

PCR amplification relied on 60 Vbeta primers (plus 13 Jbeta primers). Sequencing was performed with immunoSEQ multiplex PCR; in TCRdb, only in-frame clones are kept and a portion is missing. The table includes 95,000 to 150,000 clones, 80% detected once. The germline gives CDR1 SGDLS, CDR2 YYNGEE. This CDR3 is 17 amino acids long. Trimming took 4 bases from V and 0 from J, leaving 19 bases between them. Study-wide points: Sequencing likely caused a cluster of highly shared sequence variants. With later analysis, a missense DCLRE1C variant became linked to TCR beta V- and J-gene trimming. Roughly uniform depth of sequencing across donors was assumed in presence/absence analyses.

As regards this clone: Its cognate antigen is unknown.

This chain links TRBV9 with TRBJ2-5; tentative D call: TRBD1 (6 bases). The source material was PBMCs. This TCR came from a man aged 50-60 years in good health and CMV-seronegative. The CDR3: CASSPGVGRADQETQYF. Here the CDR3 DNA reads TGTGCCAGCAGCCCAGGGGTAGGGCGAGCCGACCAAGAGACCCAGTACTTC.